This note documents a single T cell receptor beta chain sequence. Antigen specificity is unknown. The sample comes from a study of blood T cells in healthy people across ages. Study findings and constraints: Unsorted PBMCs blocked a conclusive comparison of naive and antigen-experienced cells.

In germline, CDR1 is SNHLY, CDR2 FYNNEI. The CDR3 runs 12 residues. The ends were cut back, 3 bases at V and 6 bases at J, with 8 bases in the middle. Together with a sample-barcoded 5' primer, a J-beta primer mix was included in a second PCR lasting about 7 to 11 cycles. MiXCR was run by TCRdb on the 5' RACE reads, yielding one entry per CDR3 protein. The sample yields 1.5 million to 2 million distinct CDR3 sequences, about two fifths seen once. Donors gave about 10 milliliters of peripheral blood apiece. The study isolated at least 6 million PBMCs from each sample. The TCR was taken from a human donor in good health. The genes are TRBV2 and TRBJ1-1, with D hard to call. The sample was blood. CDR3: CASSDADAEAFF. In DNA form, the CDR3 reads TGTGCCAGCAGTGATGCGGACGCTGAAGCTTTCTTT.